This passage covers 31 T cell receptor beta chains from one sample sequenced in a study of T cells in tumors after PD-1 blockade. The data were produced by immunoSEQ multiplex PCR, yet TCRdb's version contains in-frame clones alone and is incomplete. The sample has roughly 15,000 clones; about 82% are singletons. The sequenced sample was PBMCs, obtained after anti-PD-1 treatment. The receptors shown here come from a human donor with basal cell carcinoma.

This clone was recorded a few times. The V call is TRBV2, the J call TRBJ1-1, with 8 bases fitting TRBD1. The V segment lost 6 bases and the J segment 8 bases; nucleotides outside the gene matches: 8. The germline V gene has CDR1 SNHLY and CDR2 FYNNEI. The CDR3 loop spans 13 amino acids. In nucleotides, the CDR3 is TGTGCCAGCAGGGCTAACCGGGACAGGGAAGCTTTCTTT. It encodes CASRANRDREAFF.

The gene calls are TRBV5-4 and TRBJ2-3; TRBD2 matches at 7 bases. Per the germline V gene, CDR1 is SGHNT and CDR2 is YYREEE (reference sequence). J gave up 8 bases and V 4 bases, and 16 bases lay outside the gene matches. The CDR3 covers 16 residues. DNA of the CDR3: TGTGCCAGCAGCCCCGGGACTCTTCCCCAGCGGGGTACGCAGTATTTT. It codes for CASSPGTLPQRGTQYF.

The V call is TRBV30, the J call TRBJ1-2; 7 bases fit TRBD1. Per the germline V gene, CDR1 is GTSNPN and CDR2 is SVGIG (reference sequence). The CDR3 totals 13 residues. J was trimmed by 8 bases and V by 1 base; bases with no gene match: 7. The CDR3 DNA sequence: TGTGCCTGGAGTGCCCAGGGGGGACGGGGCTACACCTTC. Translated: CAWSAQGGRGYTF.

J is TRBJ2-7 and V is TRBV6-6, with D possibly TRBD2 on 6 matching bases. V dropped 7 bases and J dropped 3 bases, with 13 bases sitting between them. The CDR3 spans 13 residues. The germline V gene encodes CDR1 MNHNY and CDR2 SVGAGI (reference sequence). CDR3 DNA: TGTGCCAGCACCGCCATCGGGGGCTACGAGCAGTACTTC. Its protein product is CASTAIGGYEQYF.

J is TRBJ2-2 and V is TRBV28; 11 bases match TRBD2. The CDR3 totals 15 residues. V shed 8 bases, J shed 1 base, and the junction held 3 bases outside the gene matches. Germline values: CDR1 MDHEN, CDR2 SYDVKM. The CDR3 region has the DNA TGTGCCAGCTACGGGACTAGCGGGAACACCGGGGAGCTGTTTTTT. The encoded protein is CASYGTSGNTGELFF.

CDR3 amino acids: CASSLDRSSPIGYTF. The CDR3 bases are TGTGCCAGCAGCCTGGACAGGTCTTCGCCTATCGGCTACACCTTC. The chain recombines TRBV2 with TRBJ1-2; 7 bases are a match to TRBD1. Germline values: CDR1 SNHLY, CDR2 FYNNEI. The ends lost 6 bases at V and 8 bases at J; junction bases unmatched: 15. This CDR3 is built from 15 residues.

V gene TRBV20-1 combines with J gene TRBJ2-1; D not certain. The V end was cut by 3 bases, the J end by 6 bases, with 3 bases between. Per the germline V gene, CDR1 is DFQATT and CDR2 is SNEGSKA (reference sequence). This CDR3 spans 10 amino acids. The CDR3: CSARINEQFF. Here the CDR3 DNA reads TGCAGTGCTAGGATCAATGAGCAGTTCTTC.

This clone has only a few counts. V and J are TRBV7-9 and TRBJ2-1; D tentatively reads TRBD1 or TRBD2 (6 bases each). The germline V gene has CDR1 SEHNR and CDR2 FQNEAQ (reference sequence). This CDR3 has 11 residues. Trimming took 5 bases from V and 12 from J, leaving 11 bases between them. As DNA, the CDR3 is TGTGCCAGCAGCCCAGAGGGGGGGCAGTTCTTC. Translated, it gives CASSPEGGQFF.

The chain has TRBV10-3 and TRBJ1-2, with 12 bases matching TRBD1. Per the germline V gene, CDR1 is ENHRY and CDR2 is SYGVKD. CDR3 length equals 17 residues. V lost 0 bases to trimming and J lost 8 bases; unmatched junction nucleotides: 10. The CDR3 DNA reads TGTGCCATCAGTGAGTCAAAATTTGGGACAGGGGGCCTCGGCTACACCTTC. Translated: CAISESKFGTGGLGYTF.

V gene TRBV19 combines with J gene TRBJ2-6; D possibly corresponds to TRBD2 (6 bases). This CDR3 comprises 16 residues. Germline V CDR1 and CDR2: LNHDA, SQIVND (reference sequence). V lost 3 bases and J lost 0, with 9 bases in between. The CDR3 loop reads CASSMGGISGANVLTF. Written as DNA, the CDR3 is TGTGCCAGTAGTATGGGGGGAATCTCTGGGGCCAACGTCCTGACTTTC.

The rearrangement joins TRBV30 to TRBJ1-2; 7 bases agree with TRBD1. In germline, CDR1 is GTSNPN, CDR2 SVGIG (reference sequence). CDR3 size: 13 residues. The V segment lost 5 bases and the J segment 0 bases; nucleotides outside the gene matches: 3. CDR3 protein: CAWGTEANYGYTF. CDR3 nucleotide sequence: TGTGCCTGGGGGACAGAAGCTAACTATGGCTACACCTTC.

The chain recombines TRBV3-1 (or the pseudogene TRBV3-2) with TRBJ2-5, with no clear D. CDR3 size: 12 residues. The germline V gene encodes CDR1 LGHDT and CDR2 YNNKEL (reference sequence). The V end lost 2 bases, the J end lost 6 bases, and 7 bases lay between the germline ends. The CDR3: CASSQRVKTQYF. CDR3 nucleotide sequence: TGTGCCAGCAGCCAAAGAGTAAAGACCCAGTACTTC.

The CDR3 bases are TGTGCCAGCAGCCATCGACAGGGGCCCTTACCTTCAGCATTGTACTTC. It codes for CASSHRQGPLPSALYF. The chain links TRBV3-1 (or the pseudogene TRBV3-2) to TRBJ2-7, with TRBD1 matching over 8 bases. The CDR3 sequence is 16 residues long. Germline values: CDR1 LGHDT, CDR2 YNNKEL (reference sequence). J was trimmed by 12 bases and V by 3 bases; bases with no gene match: 19.

This clone was observed a few times. The gene calls are TRBV19 and TRBJ2-1; D is possibly TRBD1 (5 bases). V lost 5 bases, J lost 6 bases, and 17 bases lay in between. The V gene's germline CDR1 is LNHDA and CDR2 SQIVND (reference sequence). CDR3 length: 15 amino acids. CDR3 nucleotide sequence: TGTGCCAGTAGTCGTCAGGGTATAGGGATCAATGAGCAGTTCTTC. Translation gives CASSRQGIGINEQFF.

The V call is TRBV14, the J call TRBJ2-4; the D is unclear. Trimming cost V 0 bases and J 7 bases, with 10 bases left between them. The CDR3 spans 14 residues. Looked up from germline, CDR1 is SGHDN and CDR2 is FVKESK. The CDR3 loop is CASSQDSRWNIQYF. The DNA of the CDR3 is TGTGCCAGCAGCCAAGATTCGAGGTGGAACATTCAGTACTTC.

This clone was seen only a few times. The chain employs TRBV13 and TRBJ1-4; 9 nucleotides align to TRBD1. Trimming took 5 bases from V and 7 from J; bases not matched to a gene: 8. Germline V gives CDR1 PRHDT, CDR2 FYEKMQ (reference sequence). The CDR3 has 15 amino acids. CDR3 DNA sequence: TGTGCCAGCAGCACGCGGACAGGGGCCGGTGAAAAACTGTTTTTT. It yields the protein CASSTRTGAGEKLFF.

The gene calls are TRBV5-8 and TRBJ1-4; 10 bases fit TRBD1. The CDR3 consists of 16 residues. V lost 2 bases, J lost 5 bases, and 6 bases stayed unmatched. From germline, CDR1 is SGHTS and CDR2 YDEGEE. CDR3 nucleotides: TGTGCCAGCAGCTTATTCCGGACAGGGGGAAATGAAAAACTGTTTTTT. The encoded protein is CASSLFRTGGNEKLFF. The whole variable domain, filled in from reference TRBV5-8 and TRBJ1-4, reads EAGVTQSPTHLIKTRGQQATLRCSPISGHTSVYWYQQALGLGLQFLLWYDEGEERNRGNFPPRFSGRQFPNYSSELNVNALELEDSALYLCASSLFRTGGNEKLFFGSGTQLSVL.

V is TRBV6-6 and J is TRBJ2-7; 8 nucleotides agree with TRBD1. This CDR3 is built from 14 residues. V shed 6 bases and J 5 bases; nucleotides not matched to a gene: 9. CDR1 MNHNY and CDR2 SVGAGI come from the germline V gene (reference sequence). Here the CDR3 DNA reads TGTGCCAGCAGGCCGGGACAGGACCCCCACGAGCAGTACTTC. It specifies CASRPGQDPHEQYF.

V is TRBV7-9 and J is TRBJ2-1, with D possibly being TRBD1 (6 bases). From germline, CDR1 is SEHNR and CDR2 FQNEAQ (reference sequence). The V and J ends lost 2 bases and 3 bases respectively, with 14 bases between them. The CDR3 is made up of 16 amino acids. Here the CDR3 reads CASSLILSGDYNEQFF. The CDR3 DNA follows: TGTGCCAGCAGCTTAATTTTGTCAGGGGACTACAATGAGCAGTTCTTC.

The J gene is TRBJ2-2, the V gene TRBV4-1; 16 bases are shared with TRBD2. This CDR3 has 19 amino acids. Germline values: CDR1 MGHRA, CDR2 YSYEKL. The ends lost 2 bases at V and 4 bases at J; junction bases unmatched: 7. The CDR3 sequence: CASSQLGLAGGPSTGELFF. Here the CDR3 DNA reads TGCGCCAGCAGCCAATTGGGACTAGCGGGGGGGCCAAGCACCGGGGAGCTGTTTTTT.

This chain links TRBV4-2 with TRBJ2-1; 11 bases map to TRBD2. V shed 1 base, J shed 4 bases, and the junction held 0 bases outside the gene matches. The CDR3 runs 15 residues. The V gene's germline CDR1 is LGHNA and CDR2 YNFKEQ. CDR3 sequence (DNA): TGTGCCAGCAGCCAAGGACTAGCGGGGTACAATGAGCAGTTCTTC. It specifies CASSQGLAGYNEQFF.

The V and J genes are TRBV7-9 and TRBJ1-1, with TRBD1 matching 11 bases. Trimming at V came to 2 bases and at J to 1 base, leaving 9 bases not matched to a gene. This CDR3 has 18 residues. Germline lookup yields CDR1 SEHNR and CDR2 FQNEAQ (reference sequence). CDR3 DNA: TGTGCCAGCAGCTTACCTAGCTGGACAGGGGGCACGAACACTGAAGCTTTCTTT. It encodes CASSLPSWTGGTNTEAFF.

This chain joins TRBV7-8 and TRBJ1-4, with D uncertain. Trimming cost V 0 bases and J 8 bases, with 10 bases left between them. The CDR3 totals 14 residues. Germline assignment: CDR1 SGHVS and CDR2 FQNEAQ. In DNA form, the CDR3 reads TGTGCCAGCAGCTTAGCGTCGGTTCCGGAAAAACTGTTTTTT. Protein product: CASSLASVPEKLFF.

The chain carries TRBV6-5 and TRBJ1-2; D might be TRBD1 (5 bases). This CDR3 region has 15 residues. Germline values: CDR1 MNHEY, CDR2 SVGAGI. The V and J ends lost 0 bases and 4 bases respectively, with 12 bases between them. CDR3 nucleotides: TGTGCCAGCAGTTACTCCATACAGGCGGGCTATGGCTACACCTTC. Residues: CASSYSIQAGYGYTF.

V is TRBV28 and J is TRBJ1-2, with D hard to call. The germline CDR1 and CDR2 sequences are MDHEN and SYDVKM. V lost 2 bases and J 5 bases, leaving 18 bases between the germline ends. This CDR3 is built from 16 residues. The CDR3: CASSLGSPALGYGYTF. The CDR3 DNA is TGTGCCAGCAGTTTAGGCAGCCCTGCCTTGGGGTATGGCTACACCTTC.

The genes are TRBV2 and TRBJ1-4, with 9 bases identical to TRBD1. J lost 8 bases, V lost 7 bases, and 17 bases had no gene match. Per the germline V gene, CDR1 is SNHLY and CDR2 is FYNNEI. The CDR3 consists of 17 residues. CDR3 coding DNA: TGTGCCAGCAAGGGACAGGGAAGTCTTTGGTGGAGGGAAAAACTGTTTTTT. Its translation: CASKGQGSLWWREKLFF.

The chain employs TRBV3-1 (or the pseudogene TRBV3-2) and TRBJ1-6, with 7 bases aligning to TRBD1. CDR3 size: 14 residues. Germline CDR1 reads LGHDT; CDR2 reads YNNKEL (reference sequence). J was trimmed by 5 bases and V by 3 bases; bases with no gene match: 1. The DNA for the CDR3 is TGTGCCAGCAGCCATGGGACAGATAATTCACCCCTCCACTTT. Amino acid sequence: CASSHGTDNSPLHF.

V gene TRBV5-6 combines with J gene TRBJ1-6; D is uncertain. The V gene lost 0 bases and the J gene lost 6 bases, with 13 bases spanning the gap. Looked up from germline, CDR1 is SGHDT and CDR2 is YYEEEE. The CDR3 totals 16 residues. CDR3 in amino acids: CASSLGRGGGNSPLHF. The CDR3 DNA sequence: TGTGCCAGCAGCTTGGGCCGGGGAGGTGGTAATTCACCCCTCCACTTT. The full variable domain, in which reference TRBV5-6 and TRBJ1-6 provide the parts outside the CDR3, is DAGVTQSPTHLIKTRGQQVTLRCSPKSGHDTVSWYQQALGQGPQFIFQYYEEEERQRGNFPDRFSGHQFPNYSSELNVNALLLGDSALYLCASSLGRGGGNSPLHFGNGTRLTVT.

This clone was seen a single time. V is TRBV18 and J is TRBJ2-4; tentative D call: TRBD1 (5 bases). This CDR3 spans 13 amino acids. Germline assignment: CDR1 KGHSH and CDR2 LQKENI. Trimming took off 8 bases at V and 0 bases at J, with 8 bases between the two ends. The CDR3 loop is CASEGVAKNIQYF. CDR3 nucleotides: TGTGCCAGCGAAGGGGTAGCCAAAAACATTCAGTACTTC.

The chain couples TRBV6-5 to TRBJ2-3; possibly TRBD1 for D (5 bases). The germline CDR1 and CDR2 sequences are MNHEY and SVGAGI. CDR3 length: 14 amino acids. V lost 6 bases and J lost 2, with 12 bases in between. CDR3 residues: CASRLRGHTDTQYF. The DNA for the CDR3 is TGTGCCAGCAGACTTAGGGGCCACACAGATACGCAGTATTTT.

The chain employs TRBV20-1 and TRBJ1-2; D possibly corresponds to TRBD1 (5 bases). Germline V lookup: CDR1 DFQATT, CDR2 SNEGSKA (reference sequence). V was pared by 6 bases and J by 7 bases, with 12 bases between. The CDR3 has 11 residues. The CDR3 region has the DNA TGCAGTGCGTCCGGGACGCGTGGCTACACCTTC. Protein product: CSASGTRGYTF.